This T cell receptor beta chain comes out of a study of cytomegalovirus exposure and HLA in healthy donors. The study ran its PCR with 60 Vbeta and 13 Jbeta primers. Some clones are missing from TCRdb's copy, which holds only in-frame ones; the method was immunoSEQ multiplex PCR. This table holds 60,000 to 80,000 clones. The CDR3 has 16 residues. Losses at the gene ends were 2 bases for V and 8 bases for J; bases not matched to a gene: 8. Germline values: CDR1 MDHEN, CDR2 SYDVKM. The sample consisted of PBMCs. The TCR comes from a man aged 40-49 years in good health and CMV-seronegative. This chain uses TRBV28 with TRBJ1-4; 10 bases fit TRBD1. Here the CDR3 DNA reads TGTGCCAGCAGTTTAAGTGACAGGGGGCTGGGCGAAAAACTGTTTTTT. Amino acids: CASSLSDRGLGEKLFF.